The 16 T cell receptor beta chains given below trace back to one sample, sequenced in a study of identical twins. TCRdb analysed the 5' RACE reads with MiXCR anew, one entry per CDR3 protein. This sample has nearly 650,000 distinct CDR3 sequences, with just over 7% found just once. These data were also reused for a study on yellow fever vaccine responses in identical twins.

Sequenced sample: PBMCs. Every receptor here comes from a young woman in good health.

This clonotype has more than one count but fewer than ten. The rearrangement uses TRBV5-6 and TRBJ2-1, with D perhaps matching TRBD2 (7 bases). In germline, CDR1 is SGHDT, CDR2 YYEEEE. The CDR3 runs to 15 residues. V was trimmed by 3 bases and J by 7 bases, leaving 17 bases between them. For the CDR3, the DNA is TGTGCCAGCAGCTCCTTGGGGGGGGGCAGGAATGAGCAGTTCTTC. Amino acids: CASSSLGGGRNEQFF.

Comment on this clonotype: A much more abundant neighbour one base away suggests this may be a read error. The CDR3 loop reads CASRDAAGGTGELFF. CDR3 nucleotide sequence: TGTGCCAGCAGAGACGCTGCTGGCGGCACCGGGGAGCTGTTTTTT. The V gene is TRBV2, the J gene TRBJ2-2; D is unclear. CDR1 is SNHLY, CDR2 FYNNEI, per germline. V dropped 6 bases and J dropped 4 bases, with 15 bases sitting between them. The CDR3 spans 15 residues.

This clonotype occurred a few times. This chain joins TRBV29-1 and TRBJ1-1; D call uncertain. From germline, CDR1 is SQVTM and CDR2 ANQGSEA. This CDR3 is 13 amino acids long. Trimming took off 3 bases at V and 1 base at J, with 9 bases between the two ends. The CDR3: CSVEGRPNTEAFF. CDR3 in DNA: TGCAGCGTTGAGGGCAGGCCGAACACTGAAGCTTTCTTT.

The V gene is TRBV10-2, the J gene TRBJ2-1, with D perhaps TRBD2 (5 bases). The V gene's germline CDR1 is WSHSY and CDR2 SAAADI. The CDR3 runs 11 residues. Deletions cut 4 bases from V and 9 bases from J, with 7 bases between. The CDR3 nucleotides read TGCGCCAGCAGTGTGGAGGCTGAGCAGTTCTTC. Its protein product is CASSVEAEQFF.

The genes are TRBV5-4 and TRBJ1-6, with a tentative D call TRBD1 (5 bases). The CDR3 has 16 amino acids. CDR1 is SGHNT and CDR2 is YYREEE in the germline V gene (reference sequence). V was pared by 0 bases and J by 7 bases, with 14 bases between. CDR3 coding DNA: TGTGCCAGCAGCTTGGGAGGGGCAGGGCAAAATTCACCCCTCCACTTT. Translation gives CASSLGGAGQNSPLHF.

This clonotype was counted only a few times. V and J are TRBV7-9 and TRBJ2-1; D is unresolved. In germline, CDR1 is SEHNR, CDR2 FQNEAQ (reference sequence). The CDR3 totals 12 residues. V was cut by 5 bases and J by 10 bases, with 12 bases left in between. As DNA, the CDR3 is TGTGCCAGCAGCCCGCCTCTGGTAGAGCAGTTCTTC. Translation gives CASSPPLVEQFF.

The gene calls are TRBV27 and TRBJ1-5; no clear D gene. The CDR3 loop spans 15 amino acids. Trimming cost V 3 bases and J 1 base, with 10 bases left between them. CDR1 and CDR2 (germline): MNHEY, SMNVEV (reference sequence). CDR3 bases: TGTGCCAGCAGTTTGAAGGACCCAAGCAATCAGCCCCAGCATTTT. It specifies CASSLKDPSNQPQHF.

This clonotype was seen at least ten times. The J gene is TRBJ1-2, the V gene TRBV5-1; 8 nucleotides align to TRBD1. The CDR3 contains 14 residues. Germline values: CDR1 SGHRS, CDR2 YFSETQ. V gave up 0 bases and J gave up 3 bases; unmatched junction bases: 1. The CDR3 reads CASSLDRGYYGYTF. The CDR3 DNA is TGCGCCAGCAGCTTGGACAGGGGGTACTATGGCTACACCTTC.

V gene TRBV7-9 combines with J gene TRBJ2-2; 9 bases line up with TRBD2. This CDR3 region has 17 residues. V trimming: 4 bases; J trimming: 6 bases; junction bases outside the gene matches: 12. Germline V gene lookup returns CDR1 SEHNR and CDR2 FQNEAQ (reference sequence). The CDR3 loop is CASSSRRVAGESGELFF. Written as DNA, the CDR3 is TGTGCCAGCAGCTCCCGTCGGGTAGCGGGAGAATCCGGGGAGCTGTTTTTT.

In this sample, this clonotype turned up many times. The chain links TRBV3-1 to TRBJ1-6; D call uncertain. V lost 0 bases and J 14 bases, leaving 8 bases between the germline ends. Germline assignment: CDR1 LGHDT and CDR2 YNNKEL (reference sequence). This CDR3 is 12 amino acids long. The CDR3 loop is CASSQDDTSLHF. CDR3 DNA: TGTGCCAGCAGCCAAGATGATACTTCCCTCCACTTT.

The CDR3 protein is CASSEYTGELTGELFF. For the CDR3, the DNA is TGTGCCAGCAGTGAATATACGGGGGAACTAACCGGGGAGCTGTTTTTT. This sequence joins TRBV25-1 and TRBJ2-2, with D possibly being TRBD2 (6 bases). Looked up from germline, CDR1 is MGHDK and CDR2 is SYGVNS. Trimming removed 0 bases at V and 5 bases at J, with 13 bases between. The CDR3 consists of 16 residues.

The V gene is TRBV10-3, the J gene TRBJ2-7; D gene uncertain. The CDR3 runs 12 residues. V was pared by 5 bases and J by 2 bases, with 7 bases between. Looked up from germline, CDR1 is ENHRY and CDR2 is SYGVKD. CDR3 DNA: TGTGCCATCAGTCCCGACGCCTACGAGCAGTACTTC. Its protein is CAISPDAYEQYF.

This clonotype has only a few counts. CDR3 protein: CASTSADGPYEQYF. CDR3 coding DNA: TGTGCCAGCACATCGGCAGATGGGCCCTACGAGCAGTACTTC. The chain employs TRBV7-9 and TRBJ2-7; D uncertain. CDR3 length: 14 residues. Germline CDR1 is SEHNR and CDR2 is FQNEAQ (reference sequence). Trimming took off 7 bases at V and 2 bases at J, with 15 bases between the two ends.

This clonotype was observed a handful of times. V and J are TRBV7-9 and TRBJ2-1, with D perhaps matching TRBD1 or TRBD2 (5 bases each). Per the germline V gene, CDR1 is SEHNR and CDR2 is FQNEAQ (reference sequence). V lost 3 bases to trimming and J lost 10 bases, with 10 bases between them. This CDR3 contains 12 residues. The CDR3 loop is CASSLDWGEQFF. Here the CDR3 DNA reads TGTGCCAGCAGCTTGGACTGGGGGGAGCAGTTCTTC.

V usage is TRBV6-1 and J usage is TRBJ2-1, with D possibly called TRBD1 or TRBD2 (5 bases each). The CDR3 loop spans 13 amino acids. Germline V gives CDR1 MNHNS, CDR2 SASEGT. V was pared by 6 bases and J by 7 bases, with 13 bases between. The CDR3 sequence is CASRRDPRNEQFF. The DNA for the CDR3 is TGTGCCAGCAGGAGGGACCCTAGGAATGAGCAGTTCTTC.

This chain links TRBV10-3 with TRBJ2-3, with TRBD2 matching 12 bases. The CDR3 sequence is 20 residues long. Germline trimming cut 7 bases from V and 2 bases from J; bases unmatched to any gene: 19. Germline CDR1 and CDR2: ENHRY and SYGVKD. CDR3: CAITLKALAGGRAPTDTQYF. The DNA for the CDR3 is TGTGCCATCACCCTCAAGGCTCTAGCGGGAGGGAGGGCCCCCACAGATACGCAGTATTTT.